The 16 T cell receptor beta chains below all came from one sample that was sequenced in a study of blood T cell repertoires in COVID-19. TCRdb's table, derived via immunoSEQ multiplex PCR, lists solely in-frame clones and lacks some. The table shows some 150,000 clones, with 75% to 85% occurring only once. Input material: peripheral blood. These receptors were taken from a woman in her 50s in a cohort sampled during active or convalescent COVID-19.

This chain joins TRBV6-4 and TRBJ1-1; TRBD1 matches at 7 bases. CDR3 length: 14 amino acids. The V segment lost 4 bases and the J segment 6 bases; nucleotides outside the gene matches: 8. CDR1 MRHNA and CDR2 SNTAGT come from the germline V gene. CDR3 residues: CASSATQGISEAFF. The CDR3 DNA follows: TGTGCCAGCAGTGCTACACAGGGGATCTCTGAAGCTTTCTTT.

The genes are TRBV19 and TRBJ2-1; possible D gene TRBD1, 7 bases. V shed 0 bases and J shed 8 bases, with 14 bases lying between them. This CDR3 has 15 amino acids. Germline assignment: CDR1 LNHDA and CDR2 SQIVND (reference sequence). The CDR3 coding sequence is TGTGCCAGTAGTATAGAGGAGGGGGCGCGCGATGAGCAGTTCTTC. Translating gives CASSIEEGARDEQFF.

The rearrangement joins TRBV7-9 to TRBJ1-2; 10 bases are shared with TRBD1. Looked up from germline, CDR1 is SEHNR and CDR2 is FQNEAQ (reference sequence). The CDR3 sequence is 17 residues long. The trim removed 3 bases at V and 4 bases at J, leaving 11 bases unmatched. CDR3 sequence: CASSLPLDRGRAYGYTF. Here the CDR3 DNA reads TGTGCCAGCAGCTTGCCCCTAGACAGGGGGCGTGCCTATGGCTACACCTTC. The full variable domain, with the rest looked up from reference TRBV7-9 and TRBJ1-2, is DTGVSQNPRHKITKRGQNVTFRCDPISEHNRLYWYRQTLGQGPEFLTYFQNEAQLEKSRLLSDRFSAERPKGSFSTLEIQRTEQGDSAMYLCASSLPLDRGRAYGYTFGSGTRLTVV.

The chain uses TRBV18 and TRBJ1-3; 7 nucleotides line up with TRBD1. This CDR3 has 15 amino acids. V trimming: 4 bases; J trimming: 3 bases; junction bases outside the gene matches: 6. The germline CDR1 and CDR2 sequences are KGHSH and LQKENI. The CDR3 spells CASSLGTVGGNTIYF. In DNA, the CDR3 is TGTGCCAGCTCACTCGGGACAGTTGGTGGAAACACCATATATTTT. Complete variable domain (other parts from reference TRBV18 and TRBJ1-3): NAGVMQNPRHLVRRRGQEARLRCSPMKGHSHVYWYRQLPEEGLKFMVYLQKENIIDESGMPKERFSAEFPKEGPSILRIQQVVRGDSAAYFCASSLGTVGGNTIYFGEGSWLTVV.

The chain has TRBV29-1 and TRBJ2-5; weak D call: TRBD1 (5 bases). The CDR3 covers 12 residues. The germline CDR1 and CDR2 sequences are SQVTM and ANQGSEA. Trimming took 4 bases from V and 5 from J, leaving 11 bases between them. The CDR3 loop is CSVGQGDETQYF. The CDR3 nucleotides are TGCAGCGTTGGGCAGGGCGACGAGACCCAGTACTTC.

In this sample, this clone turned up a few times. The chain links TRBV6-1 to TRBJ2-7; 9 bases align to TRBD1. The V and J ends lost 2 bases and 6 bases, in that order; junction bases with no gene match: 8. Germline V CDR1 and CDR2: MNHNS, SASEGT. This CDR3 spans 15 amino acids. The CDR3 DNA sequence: TGTGCCAGCAGTGAATTTTTGGGACAGGGAGGCGAGCAGTACTTC. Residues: CASSEFLGQGGEQYF.

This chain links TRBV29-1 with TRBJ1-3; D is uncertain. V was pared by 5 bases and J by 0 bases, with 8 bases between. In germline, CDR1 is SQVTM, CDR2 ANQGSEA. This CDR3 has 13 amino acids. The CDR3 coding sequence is TGCAGCGTTTGTTATAGCTCTGGAAACACCATATATTTT. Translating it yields CSVCYSSGNTIYF.

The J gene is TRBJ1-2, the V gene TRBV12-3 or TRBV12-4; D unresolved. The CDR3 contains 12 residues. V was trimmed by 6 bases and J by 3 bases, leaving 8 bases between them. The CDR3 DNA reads TGTGCCAGCAGCCCCGGAGACTATGGCTACACCTTC. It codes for CASSPGDYGYTF.

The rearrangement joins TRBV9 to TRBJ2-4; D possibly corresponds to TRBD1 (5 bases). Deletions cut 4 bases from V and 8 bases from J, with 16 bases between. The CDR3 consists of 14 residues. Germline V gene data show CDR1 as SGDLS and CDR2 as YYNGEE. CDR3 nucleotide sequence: TGTGCCAGCAGCCCAGACGCAGGGAATGACATTCAGTACTTC. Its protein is CASSPDAGNDIQYF.

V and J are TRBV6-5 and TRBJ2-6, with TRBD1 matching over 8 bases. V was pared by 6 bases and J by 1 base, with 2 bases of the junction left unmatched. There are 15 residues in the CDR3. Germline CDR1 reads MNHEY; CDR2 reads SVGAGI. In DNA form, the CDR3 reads TGTGCCAGCAGGCAGGGGGCTTCTGGGGCCAACGTCCTGACTTTC. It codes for CASRQGASGANVLTF.

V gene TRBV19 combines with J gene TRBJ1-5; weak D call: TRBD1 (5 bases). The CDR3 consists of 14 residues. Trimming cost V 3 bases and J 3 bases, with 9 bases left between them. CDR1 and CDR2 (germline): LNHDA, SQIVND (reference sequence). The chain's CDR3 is CASSIPRANQPQHF. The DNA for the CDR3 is TGTGCCAGTAGTATTCCCAGGGCCAATCAGCCCCAGCATTTT. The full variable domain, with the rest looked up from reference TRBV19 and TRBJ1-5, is DGGITQSPKYLFRKEGQNVTLSCEQNLNHDAMYWYRQDPGQGLRLIYYSQIVNDFQKGDIAEGYSVSREKKESFPLTVTSAQKNPTAFYLCASSIPRANQPQHFGDGTRLSIL.

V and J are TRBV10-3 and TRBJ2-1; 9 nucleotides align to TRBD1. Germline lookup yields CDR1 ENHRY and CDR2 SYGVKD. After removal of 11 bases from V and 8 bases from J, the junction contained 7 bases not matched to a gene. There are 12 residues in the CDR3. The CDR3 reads CASRDRVDEQFF. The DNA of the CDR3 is TGTGCCTCACGGGACAGGGTCGATGAGCAGTTCTTC.

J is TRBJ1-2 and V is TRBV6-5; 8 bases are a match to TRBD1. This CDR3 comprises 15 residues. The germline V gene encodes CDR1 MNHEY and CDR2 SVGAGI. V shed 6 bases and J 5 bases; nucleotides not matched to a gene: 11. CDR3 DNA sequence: TGTGCCAGCAGACGACCGGGGACAGGAGGGTATGGCTACACCTTC. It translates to CASRRPGTGGYGYTF.

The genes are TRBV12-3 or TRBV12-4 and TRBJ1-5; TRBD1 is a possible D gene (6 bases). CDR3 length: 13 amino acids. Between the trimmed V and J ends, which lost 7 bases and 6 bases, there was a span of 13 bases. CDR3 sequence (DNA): TGTGCCAGCACCAAGGGGGGGGGTCAGCCCCAGCATTTT. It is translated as CASTKGGGQPQHF.

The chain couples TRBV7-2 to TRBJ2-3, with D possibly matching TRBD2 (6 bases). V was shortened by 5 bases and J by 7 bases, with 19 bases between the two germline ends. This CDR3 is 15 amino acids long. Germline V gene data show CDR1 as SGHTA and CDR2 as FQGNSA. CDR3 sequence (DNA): TGTGCCAGCAGCCAACAAGCCGGAGGGAGGAATACGCAGTATTTT. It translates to CASSQQAGGRNTQYF. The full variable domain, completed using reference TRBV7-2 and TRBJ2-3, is GAGVSQSPSNKVTEKGKDVELRCDPISGHTALYWYRQSLGQGLEFLIYFQGNSAPDKSGLPSDRFSAERTGGSVSTLTIQRTQQEDSAVYLCASSQQAGGRNTQYFGPGTRLTVL.

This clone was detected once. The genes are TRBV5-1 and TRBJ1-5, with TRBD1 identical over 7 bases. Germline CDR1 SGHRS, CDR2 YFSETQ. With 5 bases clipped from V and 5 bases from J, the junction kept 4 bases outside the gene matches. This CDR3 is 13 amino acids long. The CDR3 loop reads CASSRDRDQPQHF. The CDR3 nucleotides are TGCGCCAGCAGTCGGGACAGAGATCAGCCCCAGCATTTT.